At least ten counts were recorded for the clone carrying this T cell receptor beta chain. The sample belongs to a study of T cells in Graves' hyperthyroidism and ophthalmopathy. CDR1 is SNHLY, CDR2 FYNNEI, per germline. V was cut by 5 bases and J by 1 base, with 7 bases left in between. This CDR3 is built from 13 residues. RNA transcripts provided the source from which TCR beta CDR3 regions were amplified. The study used the HTBI primer set for a first-round RT-PCR of the TCR CDR3. TCRdb ran MiXCR on the multiplex PCR reads and lists one entry per CDR3 protein. This table holds hundreds of thousands of distinct CDR3 sequences, approximately 14% found once.

This chain connects TRBV2 to TRBJ2-3, with D uncertain. This TCR derives from a woman between 18 and 30 years old with Graves' hyperthyroidism. The sample comprised blood. DNA for the CDR3: TGTGCCAGCAGTTTGACTCGCACAGATACGCAGTATTTT. Its protein product is CASSLTRTDTQYF.